This T cell receptor beta chain was sequenced in a study of OX40 agonist ivuxolimab in advanced cancers. At the level of the study: Ivuxolimab doses were 0.01, 0.1, 0.3, 1.5, 3 or 10 mg/kg every 2 weeks.

General study points: Clonal expansion was among the lowest in partial responders at 0.1-3.0 mg/kg, especially CD8+. Clonal expansion was seen in CD4+ and CD8+ blood T cells by week 6 at 0.1 to 3.0 mg/kg.

On this clone: The antigen is undetermined.

Trimming cost V 8 bases and J 4 bases, with 14 bases left between them. Germline assignment: CDR1 SGHAT and CDR2 FQDESV (reference sequence). The CDR3 has 13 amino acids. The method was immunoSEQ multiplex PCR; TCRdb's version includes in-frame clones alone and lacks a portion of them. The sample has some 45,000 clones, roughly 86% seen once. The V call is TRBV11-1, the J call TRBJ2-5, with D unresolved. Sequences were derived from CD4+ or CD8+ T cells sorted from blood, sampled in a trial of the OX40 agonist ivuxolimab. The source is an adult with an advanced solid tumor such as melanoma, head and neck, liver or kidney cancer. CDR3 sequence reads: CASAGPLGETQYF. CDR3 sequence (DNA): TGTGCCAGCGCAGGACCCCTGGGAGAGACCCAGTACTTC.